This T cell receptor beta chain was observed in a study of neurological immune-mediated disorders. This clonotype occurred many times. The sample's time point: longitudinal time-point 1 (baseline). The authors made cDNA by 5'RACE with 10-nucleotide random UMIs. TCRdb independently ran MiXCR on the 5' RACE reads; one entry per CDR3 protein. Of 71,000 or so distinct CDR3 sequences listed, roughly 15% are singletons. This receptor was taken from a female donor with HTLV-1-associated myelopathy (HAM/TSP). Sequencing input: PBMCs.

CDR3 in amino acids: CASSPRPTYEQYF. Here the CDR3 DNA reads TGTGCCAGCAGTCCGAGACCAACCTACGAGCAGTACTTC. The J gene is TRBJ2-7, the V gene TRBV12-3 or TRBV12-4; D is ambiguous. Between the trimmed V and J ends, which lost 5 bases and 2 bases, there was a span of 10 bases. The CDR3 is 13 residues long.